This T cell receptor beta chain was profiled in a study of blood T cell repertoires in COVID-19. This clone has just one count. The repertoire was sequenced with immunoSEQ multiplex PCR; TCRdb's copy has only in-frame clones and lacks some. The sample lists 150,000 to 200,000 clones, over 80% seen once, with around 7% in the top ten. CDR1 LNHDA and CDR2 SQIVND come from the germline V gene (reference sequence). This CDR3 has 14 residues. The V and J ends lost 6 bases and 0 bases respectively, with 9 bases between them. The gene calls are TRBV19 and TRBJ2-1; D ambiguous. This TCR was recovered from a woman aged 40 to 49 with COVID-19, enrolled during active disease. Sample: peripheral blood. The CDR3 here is CASRSGISYNEQFF. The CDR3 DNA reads TGTGCCAGTAGGTCGGGTATCTCCTACAATGAGCAGTTCTTC.